Detailed here is one T cell receptor (beta chain). Its antigen is currently unknown. This sample is part of a study of graft-versus-host responses after intestinal transplantation. Turning to the study itself: Among the recipients, transplants were multivisceral, liver-intestinal, or isolated intestinal. The recipients all started with anti-thymocyte globulin induction and then took tacrolimus and steroids for about three years.

Profiling relied on immunoSEQ multiplex PCR, and the TCRdb table lists in-frame clones only, not all of them. The sample lists approximately 97,000 clones, under 95% occurring once. CDR3 length: 14 residues. Germline CDR1 reads SGHTA; CDR2 reads FQGTGA. V was pared by 3 bases and J by 5 bases, with 3 bases of the junction left unmatched. Whole-study findings and limits: Allografts from individuals with graft-donor T cell macrochimerism displayed high graft-versus-host to host-versus-graft clonal ratios.

Here the sequenced sample was unstimulated CD8+ T cells sorted from spleen or lymph node cells, taken before transplant. J is TRBJ2-1 and V is TRBV7-3; 8 bases line up with TRBD2. The receptor was derived from a human donor who was the organ donor for an intestinal transplant. The CDR3, as DNA: TGTGCCAGCAGCTTTAGCGGGGAGAACAATGAGCAGTTCTTC. Its protein is CASSFSGENNEQFF.